What follows are 32 T cell receptor beta chains derived from one specimen sequenced in a study of naive and memory T cell subsets. The SP2 primer and nested alpha and beta constant region primers amplified ligated cDNA in four rounds. MiXCR, applied by TCRdb to the 5' RACE reads, yields one record per CDR3 protein. Of some 60,000 distinct CDR3 sequences in the sample, around 8% were seen once. TCR cDNA received a 3' ligated oligonucleotide that carried a UMI. The receptors were sampled from a female donor in good health.

This clonotype was seen repeatedly, ten times or more. The gene calls are TRBV2 and TRBJ2-7; TRBD1 matches at 9 bases. With 6 bases clipped from V and 3 bases from J, the junction kept 6 bases outside the gene matches. This CDR3 spans 14 amino acids. Germline values: CDR1 SNHLY, CDR2 FYNNEI. The CDR3 protein is CASSTDRGNYEQYF. For the CDR3, the DNA is TGTGCCAGCAGCACGGACAGGGGTAACTACGAGCAGTACTTC. The entire variable domain, with the rest obtained from reference TRBV2 and TRBJ2-7, is as follows: EPEVTQTPSHQVTQMGQEVILRCVPISNHLYFYWYRQILGQKVEFLVSFYNNEISEKSEIFDDQFSVERPDGSNFTLKIRSTKLEDSAMYFCASSTDRGNYEQYFGPGTRLTVT.

V is TRBV29-1 and J is TRBJ2-2; D remains unclear. The CDR3 sequence is 14 residues long. Germline assignment: CDR1 SQVTM and CDR2 ANQGSEA. Between the trimmed V and J ends, which lost 4 bases and 0 bases, there was a span of 9 bases. Here the CDR3 DNA reads TGCAGCGTTGCCCCCGCTGCGAACACCGGGGAGCTGTTTTTT. The encoded protein is CSVAPAANTGELFF.

This clonotype was counted ten times or more. V usage is TRBV4-3 and J usage is TRBJ1-2; TRBD1 is a possible D gene (5 bases). From germline, CDR1 is LGHNA and CDR2 YSLEER. Trimming left V 0 bases short and J 4 bases short, with 15 bases between. The CDR3 has 16 amino acids. Here the CDR3 DNA reads TGCGCCAGCAGCCAAGAATTTTGGGGGGTCGGCTATGGCTACACCTTC. Translating it yields CASSQEFWGVGYGYTF.

V and J are TRBV12-3 or TRBV12-4 and TRBJ2-2, with D hard to call. Between the trimmed V and J ends, which lost 2 bases and 5 bases, there was a span of 6 bases. This CDR3 is built from 13 residues. This chain's CDR3 is CASSLIGTGELFF. CDR3 coding DNA: TGTGCCAGCAGTTTAATCGGTACCGGGGAGCTGTTTTTT.

This clonotype came up many times. The rearrangement joins TRBV27 to TRBJ2-7; maybe TRBD1 (5 bases). V lost 0 bases and J lost 0, with 6 bases in between. Germline lookup yields CDR1 MNHEY and CDR2 SMNVEV (reference sequence). This CDR3 is 14 amino acids long. The DNA of the CDR3 is TGTGCCAGCAGTTTATCACAGGTCTCCTACGAGCAGTACTTC. Translated: CASSLSQVSYEQYF.

The chain joins TRBV30 to TRBJ1-1, with a weak D call TRBD1 (5 bases). This CDR3 is built from 13 residues. CDR1 and CDR2 (germline): GTSNPN, SVGIG (reference sequence). V lost 4 bases and J lost 2, with 11 bases in between. CDR3 region: CAWTPGANTEAFF. The CDR3 nucleotides read TGTGCCTGGACGCCCGGGGCCAACACTGAAGCTTTCTTT.

This clonotype was counted at least ten times. The chain combines TRBV6-1 with TRBJ1-1; possible D gene TRBD1, 5 bases. CDR3 length: 14 residues. Germline V gene sequence: CDR1 MNHNS, CDR2 SASEGT. V shed 4 bases and J shed 0 bases, with 9 bases lying between them. The chain's CDR3 is CASSATGMNTEAFF. The CDR3 nucleotides read TGTGCCAGCAGTGCTACAGGCATGAACACTGAAGCTTTCTTT.

In the case of this clonotype: This may stem from a read error, because a much larger clone lies one nucleotide away. This chain connects TRBV5-1 to TRBJ1-1; 8 bases align to TRBD1. V was pared by 3 bases and J by 4 bases, with 5 bases of the junction left unmatched. CDR3 size: 14 residues. Germline loops: CDR1 SGHRS, CDR2 YFSETQ. The CDR3 region is CASSSVQGGTEAFF. Written as DNA, the CDR3 is TGCGCCAGCAGCTCAGTACAGGGGGGCACTGAAGCTTTCTTT. The variable domain in full, completed from reference TRBV5-1 and TRBJ1-1, reads KAGVTQTPRYLIKTRGQQVTLSCSPISGHRSVSWYQQTPGQGLQFLFEYFSETQRNKGNFPGRFSGRQFSNSRSEMNVSTLELGDSALYLCASSSVQGGTEAFFGQGTRLTVV.

This clonotype was picked up many times. V gene TRBV12-3 or TRBV12-4 combines with J gene TRBJ2-1; D gene ambiguous. This CDR3 spans 14 amino acids. V lost 6 bases to trimming and J lost 6 bases, with 15 bases between them. CDR3 sequence: CASSPQLGINEQFF. As DNA, the CDR3 is TGTGCCAGCAGCCCGCAGCTGGGGATCAATGAGCAGTTCTTC.

This chain links TRBV5-1 with TRBJ2-7, with TRBD1 identical over 7 bases. The CDR3 contains 12 residues. V shed 4 bases, J shed 3 bases, and the junction held 1 base outside the gene matches. The V gene's germline CDR1 is SGHRS and CDR2 YFSETQ. The CDR3 loop is CASSRDSYEQYF. The CDR3, as DNA: TGCGCCAGCAGCCGGGACAGCTACGAGCAGTACTTC.

At least ten counts were recorded for this clonotype. The rearrangement joins TRBV12-5 to TRBJ2-3; D is undetermined. Germline CDR1 reads LGHNT; CDR2 reads FRNRAP. The V end lost 4 bases, the J end lost 2 bases, and 10 bases lay between the germline ends. This CDR3 comprises 14 residues. CDR3 DNA sequence: TGTGCTAGTGGTTCCCTGGCCTACACAGATACGCAGTATTTT. It yields the protein CASGSLAYTDTQYF.

This clonotype was counted many times. The chain combines TRBV5-1 with TRBJ1-4; weak D call: TRBD1 (5 bases). Between the trimmed V and J ends, which lost 4 bases and 6 bases, there was a span of 13 bases. CDR3 length: 14 amino acids. Germline CDR1 reads SGHRS; CDR2 reads YFSETQ. The CDR3 sequence: CASSADPGDEKLFF. The CDR3 nucleotides are TGCGCCAGCAGCGCAGACCCGGGGGATGAAAAACTGTTTTTT.

J is TRBJ2-5 and V is TRBV7-2, with D maybe TRBD1 (6 bases). This CDR3 is 15 amino acids long. Germline CDR1 reads SGHTA; CDR2 reads FQGNSA. Trimming left V 7 bases short and J 7 bases short, with 22 bases between. Here the CDR3 DNA reads TGTGCCAGCACAAGATCGACCGGCCGAGGGGGGACCCAGTACTTC. Its protein product is CASTRSTGRGGTQYF.

Ten or more counts support this clonotype. V gene TRBV6-2 or TRBV6-3 combines with J gene TRBJ1-5; TRBD1 agrees at 9 bases. The V segment lost 6 bases and the J segment 1 base; nucleotides outside the gene matches: 10. CDR1 and CDR2 (germline): MNHEY, SVGEGT. There are 17 residues in the CDR3. CDR3 nucleotides: TGTGCCAGCAGGCCGGGACAGGGTCGAGGGAGCAATCAGCCCCAGCATTTT. Amino acids: CASRPGQGRGSNQPQHF.

V is TRBV10-3 and J is TRBJ2-3; the D gene is possibly TRBD2 (6 bases). The CDR3 has 17 residues. Per the germline V gene, CDR1 is ENHRY and CDR2 is SYGVKD. V was pared by 2 bases and J by 4 bases, with 19 bases between. The DNA for the CDR3 is TGTGCCATCAGTGAGCCCAGGGACTCCTGGTTCGCAGATACGCAGTATTTT. It is translated as CAISEPRDSWFADTQYF.

The J gene is TRBJ2-3, the V gene TRBV5-1; 8 bases map to TRBD2. Germline lookup yields CDR1 SGHRS and CDR2 YFSETQ. The CDR3 totals 16 residues. Germline trimming cut 4 bases from V and 2 bases from J; bases unmatched to any gene: 9. CDR3 bases: TGCGCCAGCAGCCTGCTAGGCGGGGGGACCACAGATACGCAGTATTTT. Amino acids: CASSLLGGGTTDTQYF.

This clonotype was seen a handful of times. The V gene is TRBV7-9, the J gene TRBJ1-2, with D possibly being TRBD1 (6 bases). Trimming pared 3 bases from V and 0 bases from J, leaving 17 bases between. Germline values: CDR1 SEHNR, CDR2 FQNEAQ (reference sequence). The CDR3 has 17 amino acids. The CDR3 spells CASSFLQGRTSNYGYTF. Here the CDR3 DNA reads TGTGCCAGCAGCTTCCTACAGGGTAGGACGTCTAACTATGGCTACACCTTC.

This clonotype has more than one count but fewer than ten. The J gene is TRBJ1-2, the V gene TRBV20-1; 11 nucleotides match TRBD1. The CDR3 has 19 amino acids. CDR1 and CDR2 from the germline V gene are DFQATT and SNEGSKA (reference sequence). V lost 1 base to trimming and J lost 2 bases; unmatched junction nucleotides: 15. CDR3 in DNA: TGCAGTGCTAGAGGGACAGGGGGCCTTTCGTCCCCATCCAACTATGGCTACACCTTC. The encoded protein is CSARGTGGLSSPSNYGYTF.

This clonotype was picked up a small number of times. For the CDR3, the DNA is TGTGCCAGCAGTTTCGGGGAATCCTACGAGCAGTACTTC. Residues: CASSFGESYEQYF. V usage is TRBV6-6 and J usage is TRBJ2-7, with a possible D match to TRBD2 (5 bases). From germline, CDR1 is MNHNY and CDR2 SVGAGI (reference sequence). The germline V and J ends were trimmed by 4 bases and 1 base, with 8 bases remaining between them. The CDR3 length is 13 residues.

V is TRBV12-3 or TRBV12-4 and J is TRBJ1-2; D is undetermined. This CDR3 has 13 amino acids. Between the trimmed V and J ends, which lost 7 bases and 0 bases, there was a span of 9 bases. The CDR3 reads CASTHESNYGYTF. In DNA form, the CDR3 reads TGTGCCAGCACCCACGAGTCTAACTATGGCTACACCTTC.

This clonotype was counted at least ten times. This chain connects TRBV5-1 to TRBJ1-2; no firm D call. Trimming cost V 0 bases and J 0 bases, with 9 bases left between them. The CDR3 consists of 15 residues. The germline gives CDR1 SGHRS, CDR2 YFSETQ. The CDR3 DNA sequence: TGCGCCAGCAGCTTGGGTGTAGGAACTAACTATGGCTACACCTTC. Its protein product is CASSLGVGTNYGYTF.

This clonotype was recorded many times. This chain joins TRBV20-1 and TRBJ2-1; D is perhaps TRBD2 (5 bases). The germline V gene has CDR1 DFQATT and CDR2 SNEGSKA (reference sequence). The CDR3 extends over 13 amino acids. Trimming left V 6 bases short and J 5 bases short, with 14 bases between. The CDR3 DNA is TGCAGTGCGAGGACGGCCGGGAACAATGAGCAGTTCTTC. Encoded protein: CSARTAGNNEQFF.

This clonotype was observed at least ten times. This CDR3 fails to terminate in the conserved phenylalanine or tryptophan, so it likely reflects a read error. No DNA is shown, since the ends of the CDR3 on it are uncertain; the CDR3 is the one TCRdb lists. V usage is TRBV3-1 and J usage is TRBJ2-7; TRBD2 is the table's D call, not checked against the DNA. The CDR3 numbers 11 amino acids, ends counted. CDR1 and CDR2 (germline): LGHDT, YNNKEL (reference sequence). This chain's CDR3 is CASSQGVTGLL.

The table lists this clonotype with many counts. The chain combines TRBV4-2 with TRBJ1-3; no firm D call. Germline V CDR1 and CDR2: LGHNA, YNFKEQ. The CDR3 contains 11 residues. The V and J ends lost 0 bases and 12 bases respectively, with 6 bases between them. The CDR3 reads CASSQDYFIYF. DNA of the CDR3: TGTGCCAGCAGCCAAGATTACTTCATATATTTT.

V usage is TRBV6-5 and J usage is TRBJ2-3; D may correspond to TRBD1 or TRBD2 (6 bases each). V was pared by 6 bases and J by 6 bases, with 25 bases between. This CDR3 is built from 17 residues. The V gene's germline CDR1 is MNHEY and CDR2 SVGAGI. The CDR3 DNA follows: TGTGCCAGCAGCTACCGGGGGCCTGGGGGGCGGAGGGATACGCAGTATTTT. Amino acids: CASSYRGPGGRRDTQYF.

The sample holds a few counts of this clonotype. The chain has TRBV6-2 or TRBV6-3 and TRBJ1-1; 8 nucleotides agree with TRBD1. With 6 bases clipped from V and 0 bases from J, the junction kept 12 bases outside the gene matches. This CDR3 spans 17 amino acids. Germline V gene sequence: CDR1 MNHEY, CDR2 SVGEGT. The CDR3 loop reads CASRAPGQATMNTEAFF. The CDR3 DNA follows: TGTGCCAGCAGGGCCCCGGGACAGGCTACAATGAACACTGAAGCTTTCTTT.

In this sample, this clonotype turned up a few times. V gene TRBV12-3 or TRBV12-4 combines with J gene TRBJ1-2, with a tentative D call TRBD1 (6 bases). Trimming stripped 2 bases from V and 6 bases from J, with 13 bases between. The CDR3 runs to 14 residues. This CDR3 reads CASSLSAGVDGYTF. CDR3 nucleotide sequence: TGTGCCAGCAGTTTAAGTGCAGGGGTCGATGGCTACACCTTC.

This clonotype was recorded a few times. The chain couples TRBV27 to TRBJ1-6; D ambiguous. The V end lost 0 bases, the J end lost 1 base, and 7 bases lay between the germline ends. Germline loops: CDR1 MNHEY, CDR2 SMNVEV (reference sequence). This CDR3 comprises 16 residues. In DNA form, the CDR3 reads TGTGCCAGCAGTTTATCGCAGATTTCCTATAATTCACCCCTCCACTTT. It codes for CASSLSQISYNSPLHF.

This clonotype was detected many times. The chain employs TRBV6-5 and TRBJ1-5; TRBD1 matches 7 bases. The CDR3 has 15 amino acids. Germline loops: CDR1 MNHEY, CDR2 SVGAGI. V shed 5 bases and J 7 bases; nucleotides not matched to a gene: 11. The CDR3 nucleotides read TGTGCCAGCAGTAGACAGGGTCGGGGGGGGCAGCCCCAGCATTTT. Protein product: CASSRQGRGGQPQHF.

This clonotype was found a few times. The chain links TRBV6-5 to TRBJ1-3; D might be TRBD1 (6 bases). The CDR3 loop spans 15 amino acids. Germline CDR1 is MNHEY and CDR2 is SVGAGI. Deletions cut 2 bases from V and 0 bases from J, with 8 bases between. The CDR3 DNA follows: TGTGCCAGCAGTTACAGGGGGAGCTCTGGAAACACCATATATTTT. As protein: CASSYRGSSGNTIYF.

The CDR3 region is CASSLGHSTNEKLFF. CDR3 DNA sequence: TGCGCCAGCAGCTTGGGTCACTCAACTAATGAAAAACTGTTTTTT. V is TRBV5-1 and J is TRBJ1-4; D remains unclear. This CDR3 has 15 residues. V was shortened by 0 bases and J by 0 bases, with 6 bases between the two germline ends. CDR1 and CDR2 (germline): SGHRS, YFSETQ.

This clonotype was seen many times. This chain joins TRBV27 and TRBJ2-7; 7 nucleotides line up with TRBD2. V shed 7 bases, J shed 6 bases, and the junction held 3 bases outside the gene matches. There are 11 residues in the CDR3. Germline CDR1 reads MNHEY; CDR2 reads SMNVEV (reference sequence). CDR3 DNA: TGTGCCAGCACCACGGGAGGCGAGCAGTACTTC. It is translated as CASTTGGEQYF.